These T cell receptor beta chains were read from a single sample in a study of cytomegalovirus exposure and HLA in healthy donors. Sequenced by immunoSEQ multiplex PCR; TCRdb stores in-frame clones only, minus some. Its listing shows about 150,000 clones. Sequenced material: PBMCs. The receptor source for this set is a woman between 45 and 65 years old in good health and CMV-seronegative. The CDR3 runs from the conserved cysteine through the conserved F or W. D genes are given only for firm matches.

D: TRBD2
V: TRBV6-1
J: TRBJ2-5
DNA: TGTGCCAGTGGGACTAGCGGGGTTCGGGAGACCCAGTACTTC
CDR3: CASGTSGVRETQYF

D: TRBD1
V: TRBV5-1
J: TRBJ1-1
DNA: TGCGCCAGCAGCCAAGAACCGACAGGGCAGACTGAAGCTTTCTTT
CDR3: CASSQEPTGQTEAFF

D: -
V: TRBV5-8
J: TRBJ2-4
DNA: TGTGCCAGCAGCTTGGGGTATCAGGCCAAAAACATTCAGTACTTC
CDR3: CASSLGYQAKNIQYF

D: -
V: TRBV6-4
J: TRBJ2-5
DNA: TGTGCCAGCAGTGACTCCCGGAGCCAAGAGACCCAGTACTTC
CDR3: CASSDSRSQETQYF

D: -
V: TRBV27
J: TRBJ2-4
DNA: TGTGCCAGCAGTTCACTCCTAGGGAGGGGGAATTTAGCCAAAAACATTCAGTACTTC
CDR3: CASSSLLGRGNLAKNIQYF

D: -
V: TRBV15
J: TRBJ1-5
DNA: TGTGCCACCAGCAGAGTATCCAATCAGCCCCAGCATTTT
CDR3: CATSRVSNQPQHF

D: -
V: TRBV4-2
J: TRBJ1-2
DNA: TGTGCCAGCAGCCAAGATCGGGGAAAAGGCGATGGCTACACCTTC
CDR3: CASSQDRGKGDGYTF

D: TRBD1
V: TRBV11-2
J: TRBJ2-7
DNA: TGTGCCAGCAGCTTGACAGGGAAAATGGGCTACGAGCAGTACTTC
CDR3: CASSLTGKMGYEQYF

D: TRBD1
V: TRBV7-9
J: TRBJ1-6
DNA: TGTGCCAGCAGCTCAAGGACAGGGGGGGTGGTAGGATCACCCCTCCACTTT
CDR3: CASSSRTGGVVGSPLHF

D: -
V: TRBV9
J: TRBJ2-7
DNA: TGTGCCAGCAGCGTAGGCGCAGGGATAGCCTACGAGCAGTACTTC
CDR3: CASSVGAGIAYEQYF

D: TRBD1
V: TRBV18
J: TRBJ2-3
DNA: TGTGCCAGCTCAACCGGACAGGGCTCGGCAGATACGCAGTATTTT
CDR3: CASSTGQGSADTQYF

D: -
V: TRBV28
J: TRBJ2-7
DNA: TGTGCCAGCAGTTCCCGGGGTCCGAGCTCCTACGAGCAGTACTTC
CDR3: CASSSRGPSSYEQYF

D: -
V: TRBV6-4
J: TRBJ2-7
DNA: TGTGCCAGCAGTGCAACAGGGAACGCCGAGCAGTACTTC
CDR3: CASSATGNAEQYF

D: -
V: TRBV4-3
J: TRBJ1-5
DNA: TGCGCCAGCAGCCAAAGACACGAAGGGGGTCAGCCCCAGCATTTT
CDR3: CASSQRHEGGQPQHF

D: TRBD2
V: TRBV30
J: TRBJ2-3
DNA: TGTGCCTGGAGTGTAGGCGGGGGGTGGACAGATACGCAGTATTTT
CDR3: CAWSVGGGWTDTQYF

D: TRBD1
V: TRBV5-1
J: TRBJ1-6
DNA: TGCGCCAGCAGCCGGGACAGGGATAATTCCCCCCTCCACTTT
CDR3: CASSRDRDNSPLHF

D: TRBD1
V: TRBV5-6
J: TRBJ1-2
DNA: TGTGCCAGCAGCGAGCAGGGGGACTATGGCTACACCTTC
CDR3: CASSEQGDYGYTF

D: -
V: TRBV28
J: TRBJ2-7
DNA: TGTGCCAGCAGTTTTGCAGTCTTATCCTCCTACGAGCAGTACTTC
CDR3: CASSFAVLSSYEQYF

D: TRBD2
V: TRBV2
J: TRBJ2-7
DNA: TGTGCCAGCAGGTCTAGCGGGACCTCCTACGAGCAGTACTTC
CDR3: CASRSSGTSYEQYF

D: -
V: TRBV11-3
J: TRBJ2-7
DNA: TGTGCCAGCAGCTTAATCCCATTTTCAGAGCAGTACTTC
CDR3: CASSLIPFSEQYF

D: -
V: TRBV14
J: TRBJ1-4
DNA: TGTGCCAGCAGCCGATCCGGGTCGAGTAATGAAAAACTGTTTTTT
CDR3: CASSRSGSSNEKLFF

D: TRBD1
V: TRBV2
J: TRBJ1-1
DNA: TGTGCCAGCAGTGACCGGGACAGGGGGTACACTGAAGCTTTCTTT
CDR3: CASSDRDRGYTEAFF

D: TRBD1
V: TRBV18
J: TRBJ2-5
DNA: TGTGCCAGCACCACAGGGGCCCTGGTCAAAGGGACCCAGTACTTC
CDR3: CASTTGALVKGTQYF

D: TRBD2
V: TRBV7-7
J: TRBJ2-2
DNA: TGTGCTAGCAGCCCTAGCGGGGGGGACACCGGGGAGCTGTTTTTT
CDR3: CASSPSGGDTGELFF

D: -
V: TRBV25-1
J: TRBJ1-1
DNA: TGTGCCAGCAGTGAATCTGGGAAGGGGATGAACACTGAAGCTTTCTTT
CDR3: CASSESGKGMNTEAFF

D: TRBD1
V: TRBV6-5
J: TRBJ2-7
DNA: TGTGCCAGCAGTTACTCTATCGGGACAGGGGGCTTCGAGCAGTACTTC
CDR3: CASSYSIGTGGFEQYF